Following are 27 T cell receptor beta chains from one sample sequenced in a study of T cell responses to AZD1222 COVID-19 vaccine. The method was immunoSEQ multiplex PCR; TCRdb's version includes in-frame clones alone and lacks a portion of them. The table shows hundreds of thousands of clones, with 90% to 95% occurring only once. The input for sequencing was peripheral blood, taken 28 days after the second AZD1222 dose. These TCRs come from an adult who received the AZD1222 COVID-19 vaccine.

This chain joins TRBV7-4 and TRBJ2-1, with 10 bases lining up with TRBD1. Germline CDR1 SGHVT, CDR2 SQSDAQ. CDR3 length: 15 residues. V dropped 5 bases and J dropped 7; count of bases not matched to a gene: 8. Here the CDR3 reads CASSRPRDRGNEQFF. The CDR3 DNA reads as TGTGCCAGCAGCCGTCCCCGGGACAGGGGAAATGAGCAGTTCTTC.

For the CDR3, the DNA is TGTGCCAGCAGCCCCGCCTCGACATTTAACTATGGCTACACCTTC. Protein product: CASSPASTFNYGYTF. This sequence joins TRBV28 and TRBJ1-2; D gene ambiguous. CDR1 MDHEN and CDR2 SYDVKM come from the germline V gene. This CDR3 has 15 amino acids. Trimming left V 6 bases short and J 1 base short, with 15 bases between.

The CDR3 sequence is CATLVMTYGYTF. CDR3 DNA: TGTGCCACCTTAGTCATGACATATGGCTACACCTTC. The chain couples TRBV28 to TRBJ1-2, with unresolved D. The CDR3 has 12 amino acids. V was clipped by 10 bases and J by 5 bases, with 14 bases between them. The germline gives CDR1 MDHEN, CDR2 SYDVKM.

The chain uses TRBV19 and TRBJ1-1; D gene ambiguous. Germline CDR1 is LNHDA and CDR2 is SQIVND (reference sequence). V lost 7 bases and J lost 4, with 13 bases in between. This CDR3 region has 13 residues. The CDR3 DNA follows: TGTGCCAGTATGGGCCCCTTTGGCACTGAAGCTTTCTTT. Its translation is CASMGPFGTEAFF.

This chain joins TRBV14 and TRBJ1-3; D call uncertain. The germline V and J ends were trimmed by 1 base and 0 bases, with 10 bases remaining between them. Per the germline V gene, CDR1 is SGHDN and CDR2 is FVKESK. This CDR3 is built from 16 residues. The CDR3: CASSQVSPCSGNTIYF. CDR3 DNA sequence: TGTGCCAGCAGCCAAGTAAGTCCGTGCTCTGGAAACACCATATATTTT.

The table lists this clone with a count of one. The rearrangement uses TRBV5-1 and TRBJ1-1; TRBD1 is a possible D gene (6 bases). Germline values: CDR1 SGHRS, CDR2 YFSETQ. The ends were cut back, 5 bases at V and 1 base at J, with 18 bases in the middle. CDR3 length: 16 residues. CDR3 DNA: TGCGCCAGCAGGCGTGGTGGACAGCGCCAGAACACTGAAGCTTTCTTT. This codes for CASRRGGQRQNTEAFF.

DNA of the CDR3: TGTGCCAGCAGCTCCCGCCCTGGGACAGACCAGTACGAGCAGTACTTC. Its protein is CASSSRPGTDQYEQYF. The chain couples TRBV13 to TRBJ2-7; 7 bases map to TRBD1. CDR3 length equals 16 residues. The germline CDR1 and CDR2 sequences are PRHDT and FYEKMQ (reference sequence). J gave up 4 bases and V 4 bases, and 13 bases lay outside the gene matches.

This chain uses TRBV29-1 with TRBJ2-1, with 8 bases aligning to TRBD2. The CDR3 length is 14 residues. Germline CDR1 is SQVTM and CDR2 is ANQGSEA. V dropped 6 bases and J dropped 6; count of bases not matched to a gene: 10. CDR3 DNA sequence: TGCAGCGTACGGTTACTAGCGGCACCCAATGAGCAGTTCTTC. This encodes CSVRLLAAPNEQFF.

In DNA, the CDR3 is TGCGCCAGCAGCCAGAGAAGGAGGGAGGAAGGCGGGGAGCTGTTTTTT. Translating gives CASSQRRREEGGELFF. The rearrangement joins TRBV4-1 to TRBJ2-2; D possibly corresponds to TRBD2 (6 bases). This CDR3 is 16 amino acids long. Germline V CDR1 and CDR2: MGHRA, YSYEKL. V gave up 3 bases and J gave up 7 bases, with 18 bases separating them.

V is TRBV12-3 or TRBV12-4 and J is TRBJ2-3; D remains ambiguous. The V gene lost 6 bases and the J gene lost 0 bases, with 4 bases spanning the gap. This CDR3 comprises 12 residues. The CDR3 nucleotides are TGTGCCAGCAGGACTAGCACAGATACGCAGTATTTT. Translated, it gives CASRTSTDTQYF.

This chain connects TRBV18 to TRBJ2-1; TRBD2 might be the D (5 bases). The CDR3 is 13 amino acids. CDR1 and CDR2 (germline): KGHSH, LQKENI. The V end lost 6 bases, the J end lost 9 bases, and 15 bases lay between the germline ends. The CDR3 region has the DNA TGTGCCAGCTCCCCCTCCCTTAGCGTTGAGCAGTTCTTC. It specifies CASSPSLSVEQFF.

The chain uses TRBV15 and TRBJ1-2; tentative D call: TRBD1 (5 bases). V was pared by 4 bases and J by 6 bases, with 18 bases between. The CDR3 length is 15 residues. Germline CDR1 reads LNHNV; CDR2 reads YYDKDF (reference sequence). CDR3 amino acids: CATSTTLEGDHGYTF. CDR3 DNA sequence: TGTGCCACCAGCACCACGCTAGAAGGGGACCATGGCTACACCTTC.

This chain uses TRBV6-5 with TRBJ2-1; 8 nucleotides align to TRBD2. This CDR3 has 15 residues. CDR1 MNHEY and CDR2 SVGAGI come from the germline V gene. Germline trimming cut 6 bases from V and 12 bases from J; bases unmatched to any gene: 16. The CDR3 nucleotides read TGTGCCAGCAGCCACTCGTCCCTAGCGGGCCGTGGGCAGTTCTTC. It yields the protein CASSHSSLAGRGQFF.

This chain connects TRBV9 to TRBJ1-2; possible D gene TRBD1, 5 bases. Germline CDR1 is SGDLS and CDR2 is YYNGEE. The CDR3 loop spans 14 amino acids. With 4 bases removed from V and 4 bases from J, the gap between germline ends came to 14 bases. This CDR3 reads CASSPEAGIYGYTF. The CDR3 DNA reads as TGTGCCAGCAGCCCAGAGGCAGGGATCTATGGCTACACCTTC.

The chain carries TRBV19 and TRBJ2-7; TRBD1 agrees at 8 bases. The trim removed 5 bases at V and 0 bases at J, leaving 6 bases unmatched. CDR1 is LNHDA, CDR2 SQIVND, per germline (reference sequence). The CDR3 has 15 amino acids. As DNA, the CDR3 is TGTGCCAGTAGTGGACCGGGACAGGCCTCCTACGAGCAGTACTTC. As protein: CASSGPGQASYEQYF.

This sequence joins TRBV2 and TRBJ1-2, with D possibly TRBD1 on 6 matching bases. V shed 2 bases and J shed 4 bases, with 14 bases lying between them. The CDR3 extends over 15 amino acids. Germline V gives CDR1 SNHLY, CDR2 FYNNEI. The CDR3 nucleotides read TGTGCCAGCAGTGAAATTTCGGGGGGCGGCTATGGCTACACCTTC. As protein: CASSEISGGGYGYTF.

The chain recombines TRBV4-1 with TRBJ1-4, with 9 bases identical to TRBD1. The trim removed 0 bases at V and 8 bases at J, leaving 7 bases unmatched. This CDR3 comprises 16 residues. CDR1 is MGHRA, CDR2 YSYEKL, per germline. The CDR3 reads CASSQDPDRGREKLFF. The CDR3 coding sequence is TGCGCCAGCAGCCAAGACCCGGACAGGGGAAGAGAAAAACTGTTTTTT.

This clone was recorded once. This chain uses TRBV4-3 with TRBJ1-2, with unresolved D. Trimming shortened V by 1 base and J by 0 bases, and 9 bases separated the two germline ends. Per germline, CDR1 LGHNA and CDR2 YSLEER. This CDR3 is built from 15 residues. The DNA of the CDR3 is TGCGCCAGCAGCCAAGGAGCCGGAGCTAACTATGGCTACACCTTC. The encoded protein is CASSQGAGANYGYTF.

The CDR3 coding sequence is TGTGCCAGCAGTGAAGACCCTGGAAACACCATATATTTT. Translated, it gives CASSEDPGNTIYF. This sequence joins TRBV6-1 and TRBJ1-3; D is ambiguous. Trimming stripped 1 base from V and 2 bases from J, with 3 bases between. The CDR3 has 13 residues. Germline V lookup: CDR1 MNHNS, CDR2 SASEGT.

The chain carries TRBV28 and TRBJ2-7, with TRBD1 matching over 7 bases. The trim removed 8 bases at V and 4 bases at J, leaving 8 bases unmatched. The CDR3 extends over 13 amino acids. The germline gives CDR1 MDHEN, CDR2 SYDVKM. This CDR3 reads CASGPTGWYEQYF. Here the CDR3 DNA reads TGTGCCAGCGGACCGACAGGGTGGTACGAGCAGTACTTC.

The chain carries TRBV28 and TRBJ2-3; no clear D gene. The CDR3 extends over 16 amino acids. The V end lost 1 base, the J end lost 6 bases, and 17 bases lay between the germline ends. Germline CDR1 reads MDHEN; CDR2 reads SYDVKM. CDR3 in DNA: TGTGCCAGCAGTTTATTAACCCCGACTTCAGTCGATACGCAGTATTTT. Its translation: CASSLLTPTSVDTQYF.

The V and J genes are TRBV3-1 (or the pseudogene TRBV3-2) and TRBJ2-7, with a possible D match to TRBD2 (6 bases). The CDR3 is 14 residues long. In germline, CDR1 is LGHDT, CDR2 YNNKEL (reference sequence). V lost 5 bases to trimming and J lost 5 bases, with 16 bases between them. CDR3 sequence reads: CASSSRAAGHEQYF. The CDR3 DNA reads TGTGCCAGCAGCTCTCGGGCAGCGGGCCACGAGCAGTACTTC.

The CDR3 spells CASSLKDTTTDTQYF. The CDR3 bases are TGCGCCAGCAGCTTGAAAGACACAACCACAGATACGCAGTATTTT. V and J are TRBV5-1 and TRBJ2-3, with D uncertain. V lost 1 base and J lost 2, with 11 bases in between. CDR3 size: 15 residues. CDR1 is SGHRS, CDR2 YFSETQ, per germline.

This chain connects TRBV7-9 to TRBJ2-5; 8 nucleotides align to TRBD1. The CDR3 extends over 16 amino acids. Germline V lookup: CDR1 SEHNR, CDR2 FQNEAQ (reference sequence). Trimming took 5 bases from V and 1 from J; bases not matched to a gene: 9. CDR3: CASSQPGQDFQETQYF. As DNA, the CDR3 is TGTGCCAGCAGCCAACCGGGACAGGACTTCCAAGAGACCCAGTACTTC.

This clone was picked up one time. The chain joins TRBV15 to TRBJ1-2; D call uncertain. Germline V gives CDR1 LNHNV, CDR2 YYDKDF (reference sequence). The CDR3 covers 14 residues. The ends were cut back, 3 bases at V and 5 bases at J, with 13 bases in the middle. The DNA for the CDR3 is TGTGCCACCAGCAGCCCTTCGGGCCAATATGGCTACACCTTC. Protein: CATSSPSGQYGYTF.

The V call is TRBV19, the J call TRBJ2-2; TRBD2 aligns across 7 bases. Germline lookup yields CDR1 LNHDA and CDR2 SQIVND (reference sequence). J lost 5 bases, V lost 9 bases, and 12 bases had no gene match. CDR3 length equals 15 residues. The CDR3 DNA follows: TGTGCCAGCAGACTGGGGGGGACGGGGACCGGGGAGCTGTTTTTT. Protein product: CASRLGGTGTGELFF.

Note on this clone: The junction does not match germline at one end; this may be a read error. The V and J genes are TRBV11-1 and TRBJ2-7; TRBD1 agrees at 8 bases. The CDR3 totals 14 residues. CDR1 and CDR2 from the germline V gene are SGHAT and FQDESV (reference sequence). CDR3 amino acids: CASGEDRASHEQYF. CDR3 coding DNA: TGTGCCAGCGGAGAGGACAGGGCCTCCCACGAGCAGTACTTC.